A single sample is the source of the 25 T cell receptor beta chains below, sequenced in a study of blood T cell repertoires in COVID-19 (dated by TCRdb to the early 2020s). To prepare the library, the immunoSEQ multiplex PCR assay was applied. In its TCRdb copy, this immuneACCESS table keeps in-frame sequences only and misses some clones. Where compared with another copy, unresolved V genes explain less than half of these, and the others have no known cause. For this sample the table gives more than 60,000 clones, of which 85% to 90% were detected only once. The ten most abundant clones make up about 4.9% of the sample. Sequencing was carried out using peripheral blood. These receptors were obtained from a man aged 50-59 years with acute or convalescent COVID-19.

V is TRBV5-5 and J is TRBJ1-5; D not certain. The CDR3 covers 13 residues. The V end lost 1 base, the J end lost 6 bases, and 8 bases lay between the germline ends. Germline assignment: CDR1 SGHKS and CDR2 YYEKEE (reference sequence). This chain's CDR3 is CASSLFPGQPQHF. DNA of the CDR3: TGTGCCAGCAGCTTGTTCCCGGGTCAGCCCCAGCATTTT.

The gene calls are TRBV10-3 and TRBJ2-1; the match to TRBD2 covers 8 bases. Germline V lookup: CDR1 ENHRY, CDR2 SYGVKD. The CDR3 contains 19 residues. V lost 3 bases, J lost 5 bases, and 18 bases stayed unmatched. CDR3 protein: CAISDRSGTSGNGHNEQFF. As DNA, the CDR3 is TGTGCCATCAGTGATCGTAGCGGGACTAGTGGGAACGGCCACAATGAGCAGTTCTTC.

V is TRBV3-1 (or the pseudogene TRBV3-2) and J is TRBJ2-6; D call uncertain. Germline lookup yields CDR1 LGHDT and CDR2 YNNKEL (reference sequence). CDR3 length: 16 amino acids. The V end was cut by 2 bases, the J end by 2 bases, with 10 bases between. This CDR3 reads CASSQKFWPGANVLTF. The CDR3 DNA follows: TGTGCCAGCAGCCAAAAGTTCTGGCCTGGGGCCAACGTCCTGACTTTC.

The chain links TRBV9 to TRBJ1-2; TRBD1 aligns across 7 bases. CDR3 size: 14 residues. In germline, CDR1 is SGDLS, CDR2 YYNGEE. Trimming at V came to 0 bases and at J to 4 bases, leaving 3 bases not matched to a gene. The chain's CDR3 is CASSVADRAYGYTF. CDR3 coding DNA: TGTGCCAGCAGCGTAGCCGACAGGGCCTATGGCTACACCTTC.

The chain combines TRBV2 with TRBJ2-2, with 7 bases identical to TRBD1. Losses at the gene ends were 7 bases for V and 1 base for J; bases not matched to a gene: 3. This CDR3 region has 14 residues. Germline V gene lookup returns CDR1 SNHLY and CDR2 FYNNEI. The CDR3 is CASIRTGNTGELFF. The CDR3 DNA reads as TGTGCCAGCATCAGGACAGGGAACACCGGGGAGCTGTTTTTT. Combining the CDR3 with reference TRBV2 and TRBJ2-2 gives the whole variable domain EPEVTQTPSHQVTQMGQEVILRCVPISNHLYFYWYRQILGQKVEFLVSFYNNEISEKSEIFDDQFSVERPDGSNFTLKIRSTKLEDSAMYFCASIRTGNTGELFFGEGSRLTVL.

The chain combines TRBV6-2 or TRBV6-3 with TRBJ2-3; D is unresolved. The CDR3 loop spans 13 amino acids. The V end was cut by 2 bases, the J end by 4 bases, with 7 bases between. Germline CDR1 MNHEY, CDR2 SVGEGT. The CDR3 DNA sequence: TGTGCCAGCAGTTACGTAGTCGCAGATACGCAGTATTTT. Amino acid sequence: CASSYVVADTQYF.

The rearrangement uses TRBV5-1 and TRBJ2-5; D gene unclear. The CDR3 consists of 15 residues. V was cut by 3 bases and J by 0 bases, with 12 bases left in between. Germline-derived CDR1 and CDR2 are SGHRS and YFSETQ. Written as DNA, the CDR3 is TGCGCCAGCAGCTGGGCCTCTAAGTACCAAGAGACCCAGTACTTC. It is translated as CASSWASKYQETQYF.

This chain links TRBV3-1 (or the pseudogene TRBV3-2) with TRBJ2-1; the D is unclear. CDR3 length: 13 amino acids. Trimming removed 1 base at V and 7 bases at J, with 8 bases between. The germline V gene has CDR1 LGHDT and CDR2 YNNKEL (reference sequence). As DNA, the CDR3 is TGTGCCAGCAGCCAAGGCTTTCGGAATGAGCAGTTCTTC. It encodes CASSQGFRNEQFF.

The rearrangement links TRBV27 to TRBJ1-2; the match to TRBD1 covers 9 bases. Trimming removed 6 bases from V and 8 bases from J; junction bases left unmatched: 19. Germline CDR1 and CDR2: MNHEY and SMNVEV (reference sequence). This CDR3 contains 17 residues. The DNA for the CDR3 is TGTGCCAGCAGCCCACTGGGGACAGGGAAATCTACGGGGGGCTACACCTTC. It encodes CASSPLGTGKSTGGYTF.

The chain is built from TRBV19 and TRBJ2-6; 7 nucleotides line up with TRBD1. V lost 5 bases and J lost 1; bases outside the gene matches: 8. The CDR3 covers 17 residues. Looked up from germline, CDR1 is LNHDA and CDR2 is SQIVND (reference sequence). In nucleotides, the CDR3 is TGTGCCAGTAGTGGAACCCCACAGGGGTCTGGGGCCAACGTCCTGACTTTC. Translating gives CASSGTPQGSGANVLTF. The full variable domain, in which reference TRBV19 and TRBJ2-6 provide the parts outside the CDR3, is DGGITQSPKYLFRKEGQNVTLSCEQNLNHDAMYWYRQDPGQGLRLIYYSQIVNDFQKGDIAEGYSVSREKKESFPLTVTSAQKNPTAFYLCASSGTPQGSGANVLTFGAGSRLTVL.

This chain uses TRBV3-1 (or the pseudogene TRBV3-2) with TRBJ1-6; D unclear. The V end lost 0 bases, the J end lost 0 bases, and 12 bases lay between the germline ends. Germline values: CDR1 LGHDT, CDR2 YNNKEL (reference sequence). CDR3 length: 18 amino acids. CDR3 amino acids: CASSQEPPGSSYNSPLHF. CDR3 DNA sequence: TGTGCCAGCAGCCAAGAGCCCCCGGGGAGCTCCTATAATTCACCCCTCCACTTT.

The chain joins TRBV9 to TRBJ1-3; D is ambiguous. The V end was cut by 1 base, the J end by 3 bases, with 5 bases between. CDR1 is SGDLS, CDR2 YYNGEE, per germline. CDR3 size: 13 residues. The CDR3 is CASSVMSGNTIYF. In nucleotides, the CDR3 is TGTGCCAGCAGCGTAATGAGTGGAAACACCATATATTTT.

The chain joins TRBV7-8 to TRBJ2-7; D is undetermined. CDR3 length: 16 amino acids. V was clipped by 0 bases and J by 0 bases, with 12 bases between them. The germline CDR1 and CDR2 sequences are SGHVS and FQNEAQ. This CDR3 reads CASSLAGAVNSYEQYF. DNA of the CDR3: TGTGCCAGCAGCTTAGCAGGCGCGGTGAACTCCTACGAGCAGTACTTC.

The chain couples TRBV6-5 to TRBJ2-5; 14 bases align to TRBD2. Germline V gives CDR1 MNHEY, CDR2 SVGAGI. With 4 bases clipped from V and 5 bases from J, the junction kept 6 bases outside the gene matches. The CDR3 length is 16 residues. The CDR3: CASSWGLAGVWETQYF. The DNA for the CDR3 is TGTGCCAGCAGTTGGGGACTAGCGGGAGTCTGGGAGACCCAGTACTTC.

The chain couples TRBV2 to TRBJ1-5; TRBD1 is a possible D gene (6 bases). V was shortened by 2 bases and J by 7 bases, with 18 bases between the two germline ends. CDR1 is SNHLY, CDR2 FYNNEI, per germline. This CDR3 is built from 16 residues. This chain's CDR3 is CASSEIFGSGGQPQHF. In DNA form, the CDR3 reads TGTGCCAGCAGTGAAATCTTTGGGTCTGGGGGCCAGCCCCAGCATTTT.

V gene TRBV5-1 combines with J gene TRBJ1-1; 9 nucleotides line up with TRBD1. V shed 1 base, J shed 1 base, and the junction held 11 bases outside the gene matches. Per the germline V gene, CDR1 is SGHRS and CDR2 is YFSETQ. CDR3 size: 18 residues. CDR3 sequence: CASSLSWTGAFGNTEAFF. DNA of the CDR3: TGCGCCAGCAGCTTGTCGTGGACAGGGGCCTTCGGGAACACTGAAGCTTTCTTT.

The DNA of the CDR3 is TGTGCCAGTGGATATAGCGGGACATCCTACGAGCAGTACTTC. Translating it yields CASGYSGTSYEQYF. This rearrangement joins TRBV19 to TRBJ2-7; 8 nucleotides match TRBD2. Germline V gene data show CDR1 as LNHDA and CDR2 as SQIVND (reference sequence). CDR3 length: 14 residues. V was clipped by 8 bases and J by 1 base; unmatched bases: 7. Combining the CDR3 with reference TRBV19 and TRBJ2-7 gives the whole variable domain DGGITQSPKYLFRKEGQNVTLSCEQNLNHDAMYWYRQDPGQGLRLIYYSQIVNDFQKGDIAEGYSVSREKKESFPLTVTSAQKNPTAFYLCASGYSGTSYEQYFGPGTRLTVT.

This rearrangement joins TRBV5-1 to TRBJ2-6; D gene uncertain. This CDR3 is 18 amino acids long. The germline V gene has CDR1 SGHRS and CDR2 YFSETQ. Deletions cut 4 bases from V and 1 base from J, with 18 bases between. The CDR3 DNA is TGCGCCAGCAGCCTGACCCCCGCGACGGGTTCTGGGGCCAACGTCCTGACTTTC. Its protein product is CASSLTPATGSGANVLTF.

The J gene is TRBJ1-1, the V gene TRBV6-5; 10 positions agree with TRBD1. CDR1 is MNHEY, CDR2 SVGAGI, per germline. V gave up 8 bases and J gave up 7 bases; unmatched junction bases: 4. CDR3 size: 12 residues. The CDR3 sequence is CASGRDRGEAFF. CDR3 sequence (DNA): TGTGCCAGCGGCCGGGACAGGGGTGAAGCTTTCTTT.

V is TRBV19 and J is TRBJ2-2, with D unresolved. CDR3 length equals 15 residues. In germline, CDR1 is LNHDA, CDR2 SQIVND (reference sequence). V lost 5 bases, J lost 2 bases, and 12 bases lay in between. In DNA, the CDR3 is TGTGCCAGTAGTCCCAGACATACAAACACCGGGGAGCTGTTTTTT. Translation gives CASSPRHTNTGELFF.

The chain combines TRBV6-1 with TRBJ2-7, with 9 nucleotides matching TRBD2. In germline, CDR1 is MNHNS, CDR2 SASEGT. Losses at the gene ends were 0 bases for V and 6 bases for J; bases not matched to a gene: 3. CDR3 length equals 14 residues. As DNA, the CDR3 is TGTGCCAGCAGTGAAGCTAGCGGGAGTTCCGAGCAGTACTTC. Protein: CASSEASGSSEQYF.

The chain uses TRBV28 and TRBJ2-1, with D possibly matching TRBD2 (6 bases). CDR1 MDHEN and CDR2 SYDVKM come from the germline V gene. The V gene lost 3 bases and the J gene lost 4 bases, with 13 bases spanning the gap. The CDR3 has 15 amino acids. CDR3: CASSFSGVSYNEQFF. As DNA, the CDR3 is TGTGCCAGCAGTTTTTCGGGAGTTTCATACAATGAGCAGTTCTTC.

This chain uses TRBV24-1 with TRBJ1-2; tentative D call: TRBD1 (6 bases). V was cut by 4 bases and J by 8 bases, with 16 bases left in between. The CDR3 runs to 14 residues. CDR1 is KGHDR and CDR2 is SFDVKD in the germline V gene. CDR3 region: CATSEWGGQVGYTF. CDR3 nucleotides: TGTGCCACCAGTGAATGGGGGGGGCAGGTGGGCTACACCTTC.

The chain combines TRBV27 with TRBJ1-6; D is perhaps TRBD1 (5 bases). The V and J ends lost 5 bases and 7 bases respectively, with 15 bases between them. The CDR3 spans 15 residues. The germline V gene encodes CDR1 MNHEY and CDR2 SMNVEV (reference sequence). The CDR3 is CASSAGGGRNSPLHF. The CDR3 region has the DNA TGTGCCAGCAGTGCAGGTGGGGGGAGGAATTCACCCCTCCACTTT.

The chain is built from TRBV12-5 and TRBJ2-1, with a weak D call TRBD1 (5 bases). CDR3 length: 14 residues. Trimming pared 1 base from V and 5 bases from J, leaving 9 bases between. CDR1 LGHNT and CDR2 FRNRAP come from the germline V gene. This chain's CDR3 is CASGLGQIDNEQFF. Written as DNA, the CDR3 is TGTGCTAGTGGTTTGGGACAGATAGACAATGAGCAGTTCTTC.